This is a list of T cell receptor beta chains from one sample in a study of T cell changes during pregnancy in multiple sclerosis. The method was immunoSEQ multiplex PCR; TCRdb's version includes in-frame clones alone and lacks a portion of them. The sample has some 53,000 clones, 85% to 95% seen once. This specimen consisted of CD4+ T cells from peripheral blood mononuclear cells, obtained in the third trimester of pregnancy. The source is a female donor with multiple sclerosis, enrolled in a pregnancy study. CDR3s include the opening cysteine and the closing phenylalanine or tryptophan. A D gene is named only where the DNA matches it firmly. Some rows mark clone size as missing; the rest say once, few, many or name a class of expanded clone.

TRBV14	TRBD2	NA	TRBJ2-7	CASSQGGLALYEQYF	TGTGCCAGCAGCCAAGGGGGACTAGCCCTCTACGAGCAGTACTTC
TRBV30	TRBD2	once	TRBJ2-2	CAWSPSRAGGGGELFF	TGTGCCTGGAGCCCCTCCCGAGCGGGAGGGGGTGGGGAGCTGTTTTTT
TRBV29-1	NA	NA	TRBJ1-2	CSVEDHGYGYTF	TGCAGCGTTGAAGATCACGGCTATGGCTACACCTTC
TRBV7-9	NA	NA	TRBJ2-7	CASSLGGHGPYEQYF	TGTGCCAGCAGCTTAGGGGGACACGGCCCCTACGAGCAGTACTTC
TRBV5-1	TRBD2	once	TRBJ2-5	CASSLGGLAGGETQYF	TGCGCCAGCAGCTTGGGGGGTCTAGCGGGGGGAGAGACCCAGTACTTC
TRBV27	TRBD2	NA	TRBJ2-7	CASAASGTSGSYEQYF	TGTGCCAGCGCAGCATCCGGGACTAGCGGCTCCTACGAGCAGTACTTC
TRBV27	NA	NA	TRBJ1-2	CASSLHRDGYGYTF	TGTGCCAGCAGTTTACACAGGGATGGGTATGGCTACACCTTC
TRBV27	NA	NA	TRBJ1-2	CASSASRVSYGYTF	TGTGCCAGCAGTGCCAGCAGGGTTAGCTATGGCTACACCTTC
TRBV5-5	TRBD1	NA	TRBJ1-5	CASSPTGGGQPQHF	TGTGCCAGCAGTCCGACAGGGGGAGGTCAGCCCCAGCATTTT
TRBV11-2	NA	NA	TRBJ2-7	CASSLGPRQAREQYF	TGTGCCAGCAGCTTAGGCCCCCGACAGGCGCGTGAGCAGTACTTC
TRBV7-9	NA	NA	TRBJ2-5	CASSSDGSPETQYF	TGTGCCAGCAGCTCCGACGGGAGTCCAGAGACCCAGTACTTC
TRBV29-1	NA	NA	TRBJ1-2	CSVEGGDASGYTF	TGCAGCGTTGAAGGGGGCGACGCCTCTGGCTACACCTTC
TRBV28	NA	NA	TRBJ2-7	CASRRAQGGSYEQYF	TGTGCCAGCAGGAGGGCACAGGGCGGCTCCTACGAGCAGTACTTC
TRBV30	NA	NA	TRBJ2-7	CAWTAQGLEQYF	TGTGCCTGGACCGCCCAGGGACTCGAGCAGTACTTC
TRBV18	NA	NA	TRBJ2-2	CASSPPRISANTGELFF	TGTGCCAGCTCACCACCCAGGATATCCGCGAACACCGGGGAGCTGTTTTTT
TRBV28	TRBD2	NA	TRBJ2-1	CASRVAGGPNEQFF	TGTGCCTCACGAGTAGCGGGAGGGCCGAATGAGCAGTTCTTC
TRBV6-5	TRBD2	NA	TRBJ2-1	CASSYGTSGVNEQFF	TGTGCCAGCAGTTACGGGACTAGTGGGGTGAATGAGCAGTTCTTC
TRBV19	NA	once	TRBJ1-5	CASSDPGQGQPQHF	TGTGCCAGTAGTGATCCGGGACAAGGTCAGCCCCAGCATTTT
TRBV10-1	NA	NA	TRBJ2-2	CASSEMSGVGELFF	TGCGCCAGCAGTGAAATGTCGGGTGTCGGGGAGCTGTTTTTT
TRBV2	TRBD2	NA	TRBJ2-2	CASRRRTSVWTGELFF	TGTGCCAGCAGGAGGAGGACTAGCGTGTGGACCGGGGAGCTGTTTTTT
TRBV18	TRBD1	NA	TRBJ2-3	CASSLTGQVSPYF	TGTGCCAGCTCACTTACAGGACAGGTTTCCCCGTATTTT
TRBV11-2	TRBD2	once	TRBJ2-7	CASSLVAGGTYEQYF	TGTGCCAGCAGCTTGGTCGCGGGAGGTACCTACGAGCAGTACTTC
TRBV30	TRBD1	NA	TRBJ1-2	CAWSNLRAGDRNYGYTF	TGTGCCTGGAGTAATCTCAGGGCGGGGGACAGGAACTATGGCTACACCTTC
TRBV28	TRBD1	NA	TRBJ1-2	CASSPTGRHYGYTF	TGTGCCAGCAGCCCGACAGGGAGACACTATGGCTACACCTTC
TRBV11-3	TRBD2	NA	TRBJ2-1	CASSFSGGSEEQFF	TGTGCCAGCAGCTTTAGCGGGGGGTCAGAGGAGCAGTTCTTC
TRBV15	NA	NA	TRBJ1-2	CATSREGADGYTF	TGTGCCACCAGCAGAGAAGGTGCGGATGGCTACACCTTC
TRBV13	NA	NA	TRBJ2-2	CASSLGLGGGTGELFF	TGTGCCAGCAGCTTAGGATTGGGAGGGGGCACCGGGGAGCTGTTTTTT